These T cell receptor beta chains were read from a single sample in a study of CD8 T cells in ankylosing spondylitis. TCRdb reprocessed the 5' RACE reads with MiXCR, giving one entry per CDR3 protein. The sample has hundreds of thousands of distinct CDR3 sequences; over 9.5% are singletons. Sequencing was performed on blood, either unsorted or a sorted T cell fraction (not recorded which). These receptors originate from a male donor with ankylosing spondylitis. The CDR3 runs from the conserved cysteine through the conserved F or W. A D gene is named only where the DNA matches it firmly. The size entry is marked missing in some rows and otherwise reads once, few, many or a size class.

few	TRBV29-1	-	TRBJ1-4	TGCAGCGCTTTGATGGGCTCCGGCGAAAAACTGTTTTTT	CSALMGSGEKLFF
few	TRBV5-8	-	TRBJ2-5	TGTGCCAGCAGCCGTGCTTTGACTCCAGGGGCAGAGACCCAGTACTTC	CASSRALTPGAETQYF
-	TRBV5-4	TRBD1	TRBJ2-3	TGTGCCAGCACCCTGGGACAGGGAAGGGGAGGGGGGGATACGCAGTATTTT	CASTLGQGRGGGDTQYF
-	TRBV18	TRBD2	TRBJ2-7	TGTGCCAGCTCACCACTTCGTTCGAGCGGGAGGGCCTCCTACGAGCAGTACTTC	CASSPLRSSGRASYEQYF
-	TRBV7-9	-	TRBJ2-5	TGTGCCAGCAGCCTACGAGAGAGTGCAAAGACCCAGTACTTC	CASSLRESAKTQYF
many	TRBV4-2	TRBD2	TRBJ2-2	TGTGCCAGCAGCCAGAGGCGGGGGGGTAACACCGGGGAGCTGTTTTTT	CASSQRRGGNTGELFF
few	TRBV12-3/TRBV12-4	-	TRBJ1-1	TGTGCCAGCAGGCAGGGGATGAGTAACACTGAAGCTTTCTTT	CASRQGMSNTEAFF
many	TRBV29-1	TRBD2	TRBJ2-7	TGCAGCGTCCTAAAGCCGGGACTAGCGGGCGAGCAGTACTTC	CSVLKPGLAGEQYF
few	TRBV20-1	TRBD1	TRBJ1-3	TGCAGTGCCGATGACAGGGGGACCGGAAACACCATATATTTT	CSADDRGTGNTIYF
-	TRBV6-5	TRBD2	TRBJ2-7	TGTGCCAGCAGTCACGGGGGTAGCGGGAGGGAAACCTACGAGCAGTACTTC	CASSHGGSGRETYEQYF
few	TRBV20-1	TRBD1	TRBJ2-1	TGCAGTGCCCCCCCGGGACAGGGGATTAATGAGCAGTTCTTC	CSAPPGQGINEQFF
few	TRBV6-5	TRBD1	TRBJ2-7	TGTGCCAGCAGTTACGAGAACAGGGGGCGTTACGAGCAGTACTTC	CASSYENRGRYEQYF
-	TRBV4-1	-	TRBJ2-2	TGCGCCAGCAGCCAAGACAATAGGTTCATCACCGGGGAGCTGTTTTTT	CASSQDNRFITGELFF
many	TRBV4-3	-	TRBJ2-3	TGCGCCAGCAGCCAAGGACAAGTCACTAGCACAGATACGCAGTATTTT	CASSQGQVTSTDTQYF
-	TRBV27	TRBD1	TRBJ2-5	TGTGCCAGCAGTAGGGACAGGGGATACCAAGAGACCCAGTACTTC	CASSRDRGYQETQYF
few	TRBV29-1	-	TRBJ2-7	TGCAGCGTTGAGAACGAGCAGTACTTC	CSVENEQYF